This TCR beta chain was sequenced for a study of long-term antiretroviral therapy in people with HIV. Running of the v3.0 immunoSEQ assay took place at survey level. Assay used: immunoSEQ multiplex PCR; TCRdb lists only in-frame clones, some missing. The table includes 15,000 to 20,000 clones, 80% to 90% detected once. Germline V gene sequence: CDR1 SGHNT, CDR2 YYREEE (reference sequence). The ends lost 4 bases at V and 3 bases at J; junction bases unmatched: 8. The CDR3 is 16 amino acids. The material sequenced was unsorted PBMCs, taken 0.6 years after starting antiretroviral therapy. The origin of this receptor is a woman aged 18-30 years with HIV. This chain links TRBV5-4 with TRBJ2-5; 11 bases line up with TRBD2. CDR3 region: CASSLLGSGGEETQYF. The CDR3 coding sequence is TGTGCCAGCAGCCTCCTCGGTAGCGGGGGGGAAGAGACCCAGTACTTC.